This T cell receptor beta chain was profiled in a study of cytomegalovirus exposure and HLA in healthy donors. On this clone itself: The antigen remains unidentified.

Germline lookup yields CDR1 SGHAT and CDR2 FQNNGV. J gave up 2 bases and V 9 bases, and 9 bases lay outside the gene matches. The CDR3 consists of 14 residues. The PCR made use of 60 Vbeta and 13 Jbeta primers. Sequenced by immunoSEQ multiplex PCR; TCRdb stores in-frame clones only, minus some. The sample includes approximately 97,000 clones, around four fifths seen only once; the top ten take roughly 4%. Study results and caveats: The sole available immune exposure information was CMV serostatus.

This rearrangement joins TRBV11-2 to TRBJ2-7; 8 bases agree with TRBD2. The sequenced sample was PBMCs. The source is a woman in her forties in good health and CMV-seropositive. The CDR3 DNA sequence: TGTGCCAGTTTATCCGGGAGGGGGACCTACGAGCAGTACTTC. Residues: CASLSGRGTYEQYF.